The clone carrying this T cell receptor (beta chain) occurred a few times. Its antigen is still unknown. The entry originates in a study of blood T cells in healthy people across ages. General study points: The long-lived group displayed more naive CD4+ cells, plus higher diversity, than the aged donors did.

Then a second PCR, running roughly 6 to 11 cycles, was carried out with a sample-barcoded 5' primer and a J-beta primer mix. TCRdb recomputed calls from the 5' RACE reads with MiXCR, one row per CDR3 protein. The sample records over 1.5 million distinct CDR3 sequences, 49% being singletons. Specimen: blood. This TCR derives from a woman between 40 and 55 years old in good health.

The CDR3 region is CASGRDNSYNEQFF. The CDR3 nucleotides are TGTGCCAGCGGAAGAGATAACTCCTACAATGAGCAGTTCTTC. This rearrangement joins TRBV6-1 to TRBJ2-1; D unclear. The germline V and J ends were trimmed by 8 bases and 0 bases, with 11 bases remaining between them. Per germline, CDR1 MNHNS and CDR2 SASEGT. The CDR3 consists of 14 residues.